This T cell receptor beta chain came from a study of T cells after yellow fever vaccination. Turning to this clonotype: Its antigen remains unidentified.

Template switching with 5'RACE generated the TCR cDNA and added a universal primer site and UMIs. TCRdb recomputed calls from the 5' RACE reads with MiXCR, one row per CDR3 protein. Of about 310,000 distinct CDR3 sequences listed, less than 4.5% are singletons. Study conclusions and caveats: Clones from primary vaccination mostly reappeared after the booster (roughly 97% CD4, around 90% CD8).

The length of the CDR3 is 14 residues. From germline, CDR1 is LNHNV and CDR2 YYDKDF (reference sequence). Germline trimming cut 3 bases from V and 4 bases from J; bases unmatched to any gene: 0. The sequence derives from a man aged 18 to 29 who received the YFV17D yellow fever vaccine. The material sequenced was PBMCs, taken on the day of the yellow fever booster vaccination. The chain links TRBV15 to TRBJ1-5; 10 nucleotides align to TRBD1. CDR3 sequence: CATSRGQGNQPQHF. DNA for the CDR3: TGTGCCACCAGCAGGGGACAGGGGAATCAGCCCCAGCATTTT.